Shown below are 5 T cell receptor beta chains from a single sample sequenced in a study of T cells in Graves' hyperthyroidism and ophthalmopathy. TCR beta CDR3 sequences were amplified from RNA transcripts. First-round RT-PCR of the TCR CDR3 relied on the HTBI primer set. TCRdb reanalysed the multiplex PCR reads using MiXCR and keeps one entry per CDR3 protein. The sample has 560,000 or so distinct CDR3 sequences; around 46% are singletons. Input material: peripheral blood or thyroid tissue (not recorded which). These receptors came from a woman in her late teens or twenties with Graves' hyperthyroidism.

There are a few counts of this clonotype. The chain recombines TRBV7-9 with TRBJ1-4, with D unclear. The CDR3 length is 15 residues. Germline CDR1 reads SEHNR; CDR2 reads FQNEAQ (reference sequence). V dropped 6 bases and J dropped 8 bases, with 19 bases sitting between them. The CDR3 nucleotides are TGTGCCAGCAGATACTCGGCCCAGCCGGAGGAAAAACTGTTTTTT. Residues: CASRYSAQPEEKLFF.

Regarding this clonotype: One base away lies a much larger clone, so this may be a sequencing read error. The chain combines TRBV25-1 with TRBJ1-1; tentative D call: TRBD1 (6 bases). CDR1 is MGHDK and CDR2 is SYGVNS in the germline V gene. This CDR3 has 13 residues. V was clipped by 8 bases and J by 11 bases, with 21 bases between them. CDR3 DNA: TGTGCCAGCTCCCTGGGGGCAGGGGAGATGGCTTTCTTT. It yields the protein CASSLGAGEMAFF.

This clonotype showed up many times. This chain uses TRBV24-1 with TRBJ1-2; the D is unclear. Germline V gives CDR1 KGHDR, CDR2 SFDVKD. This CDR3 is built from 12 residues. V lost 4 bases and J 4 bases, leaving 6 bases between the germline ends. The CDR3 DNA reads TGTGCCACCAGTGACCGGACCTATGGCTACACCTTC. Translation gives CATSDRTYGYTF.

This clonotype was counted between two and nine times. The V call is TRBV9, the J call TRBJ2-3; D remains ambiguous. V was shortened by 0 bases and J by 6 bases, with 5 bases between the two germline ends. The CDR3 covers 12 residues. Germline assignment: CDR1 SGDLS and CDR2 YYNGEE. The CDR3 loop reads CASSVGVDTQYF. The CDR3 DNA follows: TGTGCCAGCAGCGTAGGTGTGGATACGCAGTATTTT.

In this sample, this clonotype turned up many times. The CDR3 is CSASHRGSGTEAFF. The CDR3 coding sequence is TGCAGTGCTAGCCACAGGGGAAGCGGCACTGAAGCTTTCTTT. V gene TRBV20-1 combines with J gene TRBJ1-1; the match to TRBD1 covers 7 bases. Unmatched junction bases numbered 8, after V lost 3 bases and J lost 4 bases. The CDR3 consists of 14 residues. The germline CDR1 and CDR2 sequences are DFQATT and SNEGSKA (reference sequence).